This TCR beta chain was observed in a study of blood T cell repertoires in COVID-19. Study overall: T cells, B-cell-depleted T cells, or PBMCs supplied cDNA or gDNA.

Study processing details: Researchers report that nucleated cell counts were estimated from reference gene primer amplification. TCRdb's table, derived via immunoSEQ multiplex PCR, lists solely in-frame clones and lacks some. V, J and clone size are those of that table, while D and trimming were read from the DNA. The table includes 50,000 to 75,000 clones, about 90% detected once. The CDR3 runs 13 residues. V lost 1 base and J lost 6, with 10 bases in between. Germline V gene sequence: CDR1 SGHRS, CDR2 YFSETQ. The sequenced sample consisted of peripheral blood. The TCR comes from a man older than 75 in a cohort sampled during active COVID-19. The genes are TRBV5-1 and TRBJ1-2; D gene ambiguous. The CDR3, as DNA: TGCGCCAGCAGCTTGAGTCAGGAAAATGGCTACACCTTC. Protein: CASSLSQENGYTF.